Below are 10 T cell receptor beta chains sequenced from a single sample in a study of cytomegalovirus exposure and HLA in healthy donors. 60 Vbeta and 13 Jbeta primers were used in PCR. Measured with immunoSEQ multiplex PCR; TCRdb has only the in-frame clones, and not every one. The sample lists 100,000 to 150,000 clones; about 80% were seen once. Sequences were obtained from PBMCs. The receptors shown here come from a girl aged 2-15 years in good health and CMV-seronegative.

Note on this clone: A read error may produce the germline difference seen at one junction end. The chain uses TRBV13 and TRBJ2-7, with 8 bases lining up with TRBD1. The CDR3 consists of 12 residues. CDR1 and CDR2 from the germline V gene are PRHDT and FYEKMQ (reference sequence). The CDR3 sequence: CASSYGTGVKSF. DNA of the CDR3: TGTGCCAGCAGCTACGGGACAGGCGTGAAGTCCTTC. Full variable domain (rest looked up from reference TRBV13 and TRBJ2-7): AAGVIQSPRHLIKEKRETATLKCYPIPRHDTVYWYQQGPGQDPQFLISFYEKMQSDKGSIPDRFSAQQFSDYHSELNMSSLELGDSALYFCASSYGTGVKSFGPGTRLTVT.

This rearrangement joins TRBV18 to TRBJ1-1; D may be TRBD1 (6 bases). Per the germline V gene, CDR1 is KGHSH and CDR2 is LQKENI. Trimming took 3 bases from V and 0 from J, leaving 14 bases between them. The CDR3 length is 16 residues. CDR3 residues: CASSPHPGQMNTEAFF. The DNA for the CDR3 is TGTGCCAGCTCACCGCATCCCGGACAGATGAACACTGAAGCTTTCTTT.

A word on this clone: The sample holds other DNA sequences that translate to the same CDR3. The genes are TRBV19 and TRBJ1-1; D call uncertain. CDR1 LNHDA and CDR2 SQIVND come from the germline V gene (reference sequence). This CDR3 region has 11 residues. V gave up 7 bases and J gave up 2 bases, with 5 bases separating them. The CDR3 DNA follows: TGTGCCAGTATGAGAAACACTGAAGCTTTCTTT. As protein: CASMRNTEAFF.

This clone has only one observation. The chain combines TRBV4-3 with TRBJ1-1, with a possible D match to TRBD1 (6 bases). In germline, CDR1 is LGHNA, CDR2 YSLEER. Trimming removed 1 base at V and 5 bases at J, with 14 bases between. This CDR3 is built from 15 residues. The CDR3 loop reads CASSQGGGGWTEAFF. The CDR3, as DNA: TGCGCCAGCAGCCAAGGGGGAGGGGGATGGACTGAAGCTTTCTTT.

V gene TRBV14 combines with J gene TRBJ2-5, with 7 bases matching TRBD2. Germline values: CDR1 SGHDN, CDR2 FVKESK. The CDR3 sequence is 18 residues long. V was pared by 0 bases and J by 0 bases, with 10 bases of the junction left unmatched. The CDR3 reads CASSQDGARGWYQETQYF. The DNA for the CDR3 is TGTGCCAGCAGCCAAGACGGGGCGCGGGGGTGGTACCAAGAGACCCAGTACTTC. The whole variable domain, remainder taken from reference TRBV14 and TRBJ2-5, is EAGVTQFPSHSVIEKGQTVTLRCDPISGHDNLYWYRRVMGKEIKFLLHFVKESKQDESGMPNNRFLAERTGGTYSTLKVQPAELEDSGVYFCASSQDGARGWYQETQYFGPGTRLLVL.

The gene calls are TRBV6-5 and TRBJ2-7; TRBD1 might be the D (6 bases). V was cut by 5 bases and J by 3 bases, with 11 bases left in between. Germline V gives CDR1 MNHEY, CDR2 SVGAGI. The CDR3 has 13 amino acids. CDR3 DNA: TGTGCCAGCAGTCAGGGGACCTACTACGAGCAGTACTTC. Residues: CASSQGTYYEQYF.

This chain joins TRBV6-1 and TRBJ1-1; 7 bases map to TRBD1. The CDR3 is made up of 13 amino acids. Germline V gives CDR1 MNHNS, CDR2 SASEGT. The junction had 5 bases not matched to a gene; V was cut back by 6 bases and J by 4 bases. CDR3 region: CASRYRGITEAFF. In DNA form, the CDR3 reads TGTGCCAGCAGATACAGGGGCATCACTGAAGCTTTCTTT.

The chain links TRBV7-2 to TRBJ2-5; D is possibly TRBD2 (5 bases). The CDR3 contains 15 residues. Trimming took off 1 base at V and 4 bases at J, with 13 bases between the two ends. Germline assignment: CDR1 SGHTA and CDR2 FQGNSA. The DNA of the CDR3 is TGTGCCAGCAGCTTAGGAGTCCACCGGGGAGAGACCCAGTACTTC. The encoded protein is CASSLGVHRGETQYF. Combining the CDR3 with reference TRBV7-2 and TRBJ2-5 gives the whole variable domain GAGVSQSPSNKVTEKGKDVELRCDPISGHTALYWYRQSLGQGLEFLIYFQGNSAPDKSGLPSDRFSAERTGGSVSTLTIQRTQQEDSAVYLCASSLGVHRGETQYFGPGTRLLVL.

V gene TRBV6-4 combines with J gene TRBJ2-1; 8 bases agree with TRBD2. The germline gives CDR1 MRHNA, CDR2 SNTAGT. V lost 0 bases, J lost 0 bases, and 1 base stayed unmatched. This CDR3 comprises 16 residues. The CDR3 bases are TGTGCCAGCAGTGACTCCAGCGGGAGCTCCTACAATGAGCAGTTCTTC. This codes for CASSDSSGSSYNEQFF.

The sample holds one count of this clone. V usage is TRBV7-2 and J usage is TRBJ1-2, with D uncertain. The V end lost 5 bases, the J end lost 3 bases, and 7 bases lay between the germline ends. The germline CDR1 and CDR2 sequences are SGHTA and FQGNSA. CDR3 size: 12 residues. The CDR3 DNA is TGTGCCAGCAGCGGGCGGGACTATGGCTACACCTTC. Translation gives CASSGRDYGYTF.